This TCR beta chain is drawn from a study of T-cell reconstitution after alpha-beta-depleted transplantation in children. This clonotype was recorded at least ten times. What it binds is not known. Preparation of the TCRbeta library was carried out with unique molecular identifiers. TCRdb fed the PCR reads into MiXCR, producing one record per CDR3 protein. This sample has 440,000 or so distinct CDR3 sequences, with around two fifths found just once. Study results and caveats: In patients about two months after transplant, alpha-beta T cells reportedly arose from several hundred expanded graft clones. Recipient T cells and thymic progenitors that survived gave rise to the high TCRbeta diversity observed at day 60 in some patients. Newly produced T cells mostly provided counts and TCRbeta diversity after one year, as hyperexpanded clones declined.

This CDR3 is built from 13 residues. Between the trimmed V and J ends, which lost 4 bases and 2 bases, there was a span of 6 bases. The V gene's germline CDR1 is SGHRS and CDR2 YFSETQ. The sequences come from PBMCs, collected before TCRalphabeta/CD19-depleted stem cell transplant. The TCR was taken from a girl aged 2 to 9 with aplastic anemia, due to receive a stem cell transplant. V is TRBV5-1 and J is TRBJ2-2; D remains unclear. The CDR3 loop reads CASSPVNTGELFF. For the CDR3, the DNA is TGCGCCAGCAGCCCCGTCAACACCGGGGAGCTGTTTTTT.